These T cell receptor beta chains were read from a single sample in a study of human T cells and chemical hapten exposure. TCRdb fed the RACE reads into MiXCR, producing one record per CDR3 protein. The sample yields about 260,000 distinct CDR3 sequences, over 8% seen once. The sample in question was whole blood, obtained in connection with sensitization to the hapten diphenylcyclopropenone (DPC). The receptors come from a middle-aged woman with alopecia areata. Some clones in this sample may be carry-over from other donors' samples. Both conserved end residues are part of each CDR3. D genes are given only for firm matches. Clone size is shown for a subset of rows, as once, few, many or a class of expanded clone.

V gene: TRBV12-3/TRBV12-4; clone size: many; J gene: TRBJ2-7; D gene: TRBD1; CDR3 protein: CASSQGQGSSYEQYF; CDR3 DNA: TGTGCCAGCAGTCAAGGACAGGGGAGCTCCTACGAGCAGTACTTC
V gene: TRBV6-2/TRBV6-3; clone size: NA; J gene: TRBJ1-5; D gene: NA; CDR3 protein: CASSSQGHQPQHF; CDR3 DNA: TGTGCCAGCAGTTCTCAGGGGCATCAGCCCCAGCATTTT
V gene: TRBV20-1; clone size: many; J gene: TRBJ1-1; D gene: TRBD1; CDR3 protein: CSARAGQTNTEAFF; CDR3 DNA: TGCAGTGCTAGGGCGGGACAGACGAACACTGAAGCTTTCTTT
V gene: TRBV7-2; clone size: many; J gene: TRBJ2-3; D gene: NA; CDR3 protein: CASSLAGATFTDTQYF; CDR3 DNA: TGTGCCAGCAGCTTAGCAGGGGCGACCTTCACAGATACGCAGTATTTT
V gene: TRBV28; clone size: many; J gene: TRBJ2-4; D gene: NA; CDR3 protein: CASSFIRGKTKNIQYF; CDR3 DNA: TGTGCCAGCAGTTTTATCAGGGGAAAAACCAAAAACATTCAGTACTTC
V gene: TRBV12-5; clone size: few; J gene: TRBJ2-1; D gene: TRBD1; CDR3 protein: CASGPGQGNEQFF; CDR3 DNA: TGTGCTAGTGGACCGGGACAGGGGAATGAGCAGTTCTTC
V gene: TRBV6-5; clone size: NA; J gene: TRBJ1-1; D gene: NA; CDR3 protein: CASSFQLNTEAFF; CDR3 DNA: TGTGCCAGCAGTTTTCAATTGAACACTGAAGCTTTCTTT
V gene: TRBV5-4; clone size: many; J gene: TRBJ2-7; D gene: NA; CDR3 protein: CASSQTREEQYF; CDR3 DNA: TGTGCCAGCAGCCAAACAAGGGAGGAGCAGTACTTC
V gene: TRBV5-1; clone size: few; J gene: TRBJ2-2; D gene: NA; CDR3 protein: CASGSRNSGELFF; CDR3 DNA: TGCGCCAGCGGATCCCGAAACTCCGGGGAGCTGTTTTTT
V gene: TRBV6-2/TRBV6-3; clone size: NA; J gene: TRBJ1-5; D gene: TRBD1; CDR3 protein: CASTYQHRGHQPQHF; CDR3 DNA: TGTGCCAGCACCTATCAACACAGGGGGCATCAGCCCCAGCATTTT
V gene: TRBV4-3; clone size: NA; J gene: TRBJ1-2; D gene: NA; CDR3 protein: CASSQEPVNYGYTF; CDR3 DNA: TGCGCCAGCAGCCAAGAGCCGGTTAACTATGGCTACACCTTC
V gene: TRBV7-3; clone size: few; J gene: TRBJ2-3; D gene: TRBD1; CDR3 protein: CASSLMTGKADTQYF; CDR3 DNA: TGTGCCAGCAGCTTAATGACAGGGAAGGCAGATACGCAGTATTTT
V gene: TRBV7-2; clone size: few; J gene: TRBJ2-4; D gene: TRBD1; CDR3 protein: CASSYRGQNIQYF; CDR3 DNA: TGTGCCAGCAGCTATAGGGGGCAGAACATTCAGTACTTC
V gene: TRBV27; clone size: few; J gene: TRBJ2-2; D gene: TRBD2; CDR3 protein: CASSSSGRVDGELFF; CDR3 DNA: TGTGCCAGCAGTTCTAGCGGGAGAGTCGACGGGGAGCTGTTTTTT
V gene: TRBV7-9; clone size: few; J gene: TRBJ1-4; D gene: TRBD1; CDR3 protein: CASSGGTGNGEKLFF; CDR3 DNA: TGTGCCAGCAGCGGGGGGACAGGGAACGGAGAAAAACTGTTTTTT
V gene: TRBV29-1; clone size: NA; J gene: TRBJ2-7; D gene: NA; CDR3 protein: CSGGHTAYEQYF; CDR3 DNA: TGCAGCGGGGGACACACGGCCTACGAGCAGTACTTC
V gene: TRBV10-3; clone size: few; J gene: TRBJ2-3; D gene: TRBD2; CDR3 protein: CATGTSGMGSTDTQYF; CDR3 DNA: TGTGCCACCGGGACTAGCGGGATGGGGAGCACAGATACGCAGTATTTT
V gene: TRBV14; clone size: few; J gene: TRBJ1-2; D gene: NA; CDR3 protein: CASSQHAGERSYTF; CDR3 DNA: TGTGCCAGCAGCCAACACGCAGGGGAGAGGAGCTACACCTTC
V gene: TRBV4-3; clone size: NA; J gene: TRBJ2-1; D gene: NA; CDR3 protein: CASSLQLTVGTNEQFF; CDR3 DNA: TGCGCCAGCAGCCTGCAATTGACAGTTGGTACCAATGAGCAGTTCTTC
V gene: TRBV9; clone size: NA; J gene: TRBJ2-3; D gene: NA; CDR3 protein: CASSVAPRQGTDTQYF; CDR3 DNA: TGTGCCAGCAGCGTAGCTCCTCGGCAGGGCACAGATACGCAGTATTTT
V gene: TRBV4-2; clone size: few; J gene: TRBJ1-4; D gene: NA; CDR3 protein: CASSQGQDYEKLFF; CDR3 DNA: TGTGCCAGCAGCCAAGGCCAGGATTATGAAAAACTGTTTTTT
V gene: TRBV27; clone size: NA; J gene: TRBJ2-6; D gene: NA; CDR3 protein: CASPTQTSGANVLTF; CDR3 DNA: TGTGCCAGCCCAACTCAAACCTCTGGGGCCAACGTCCTGACTTTC
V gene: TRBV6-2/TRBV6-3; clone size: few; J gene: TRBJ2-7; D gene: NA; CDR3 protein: CASSSLLGEQYF; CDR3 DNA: TGTGCCAGCAGTTCCTTGCTTGGCGAGCAGTACTTC
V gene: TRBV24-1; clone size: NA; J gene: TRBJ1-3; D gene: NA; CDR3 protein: CAVGGESGNTIYF; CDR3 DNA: TGTGCCGTCGGGGGAGAAAGTGGAAACACCATATATTTT
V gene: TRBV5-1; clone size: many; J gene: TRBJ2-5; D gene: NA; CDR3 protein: CASSLGLDQETQYF; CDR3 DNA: TGCGCCAGCAGCTTGGGACTGGATCAAGAGACCCAGTACTTC
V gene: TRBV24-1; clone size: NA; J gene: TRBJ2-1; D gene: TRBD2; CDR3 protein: CATSGGLLGTRADEQFF; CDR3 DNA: TGTGCCACCAGTGGGGGACTACTTGGTACGAGGGCTGATGAGCAGTTCTTC
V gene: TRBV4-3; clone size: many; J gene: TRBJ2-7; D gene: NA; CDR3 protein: CASSQELRTYEQYF; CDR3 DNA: TGCGCCAGCAGCCAAGAGTTGAGAACCTACGAGCAGTACTTC
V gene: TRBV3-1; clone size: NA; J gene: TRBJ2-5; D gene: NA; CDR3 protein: CASSSRQGQETQYF; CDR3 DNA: TGTGCCAGCAGCTCCCGGCAGGGGCAAGAGACCCAGTACTTC
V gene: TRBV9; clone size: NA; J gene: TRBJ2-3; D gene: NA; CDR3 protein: CASSVATGSPDTQYF; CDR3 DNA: TGTGCCAGCAGCGTAGCTACAGGGAGCCCAGATACGCAGTATTTT
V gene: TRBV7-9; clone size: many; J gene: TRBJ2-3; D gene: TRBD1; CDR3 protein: CASSPGQGDTDTQYF; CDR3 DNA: TGTGCCAGCAGCCCTGGACAGGGGGACACAGATACGCAGTATTTT
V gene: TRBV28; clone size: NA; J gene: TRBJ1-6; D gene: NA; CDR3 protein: CASSFGGSGGGNSPLHF; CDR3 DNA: TGTGCCAGCAGTTTTGGGGGCTCCGGGGGTGGGAATTCACCCCTCCACTTT
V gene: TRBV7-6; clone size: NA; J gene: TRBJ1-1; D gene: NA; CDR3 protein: CASSPMDTEAFF; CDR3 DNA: TGTGCCAGCAGCCCCATGGACACTGAAGCTTTCTTT
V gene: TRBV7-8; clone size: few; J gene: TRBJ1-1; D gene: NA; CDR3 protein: CASSLARVGDTEAFF; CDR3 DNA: TGTGCCAGCAGCTTAGCAAGGGTGGGGGACACTGAAGCTTTCTTT
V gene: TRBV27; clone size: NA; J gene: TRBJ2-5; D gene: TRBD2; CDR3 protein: CASSGRDYRNQYF; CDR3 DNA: TGTGCCAGCAGTGGGCGGGACTACAGAAACCAGTACTTC
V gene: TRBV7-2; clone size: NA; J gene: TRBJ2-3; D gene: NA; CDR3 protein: CASSQGGSADTQYF; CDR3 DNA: TGTGCCAGCAGCCAAGGAGGATCGGCAGATACGCAGTATTTT
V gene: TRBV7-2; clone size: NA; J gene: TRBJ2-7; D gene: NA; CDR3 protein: CASSPRRGEWQYF; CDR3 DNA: TGTGCCAGCAGCCCCCGCCGGGGAGAGTGGCAGTACTTC
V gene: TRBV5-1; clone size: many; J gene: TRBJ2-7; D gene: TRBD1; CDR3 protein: CASSFGTGVYEQYF; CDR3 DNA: TGCGCCAGCAGCTTCGGGACAGGGGTCTACGAGCAGTACTTC
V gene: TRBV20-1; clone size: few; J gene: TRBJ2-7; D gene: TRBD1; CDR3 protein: CSASRDRDHEQYF; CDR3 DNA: TGCAGTGCTAGCCGGGACAGGGACCACGAGCAGTACTTC
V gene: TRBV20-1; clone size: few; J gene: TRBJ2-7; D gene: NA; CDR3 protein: CSAGHGAPSYEQYF; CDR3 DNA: TGCAGTGCGGGGCACGGGGCACCGTCCTACGAGCAGTACTTC
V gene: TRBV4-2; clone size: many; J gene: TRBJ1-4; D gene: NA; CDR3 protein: CASSQAQGGTPRWDEKLFF; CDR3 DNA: TGTGCCAGCAGCCAAGCCCAAGGGGGGACTCCAAGGTGGGATGAAAAACTGTTTTTT
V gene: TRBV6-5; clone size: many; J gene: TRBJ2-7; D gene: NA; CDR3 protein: CASSRPLPPYEQYF; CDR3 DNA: TGTGCCAGCAGCCGCCCGCTCCCACCCTACGAGCAGTACTTC
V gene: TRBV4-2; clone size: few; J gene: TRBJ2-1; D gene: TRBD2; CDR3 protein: CASSQPPGTSGTREYNEQFF; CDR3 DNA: TGTGCCAGCAGCCAACCTCCAGGGACTAGCGGGACCCGAGAGTACAATGAGCAGTTCTTC
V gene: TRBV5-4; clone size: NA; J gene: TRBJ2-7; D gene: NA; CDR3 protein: CASSRTLNDFEQYF; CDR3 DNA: TGTGCCAGCAGCCGAACCCTAAACGACTTTGAGCAGTACTTC
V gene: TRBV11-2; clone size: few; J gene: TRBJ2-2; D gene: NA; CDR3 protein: CASSLRQNTGELFF; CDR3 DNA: TGTGCCAGCAGCTTACGACAGAACACCGGGGAGCTGTTTTTT
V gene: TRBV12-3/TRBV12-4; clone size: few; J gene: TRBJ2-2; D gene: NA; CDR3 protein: CASSPQGRVGELFF; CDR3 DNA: TGTGCCAGCAGTCCACAGGGTAGAGTCGGGGAGCTGTTTTTT
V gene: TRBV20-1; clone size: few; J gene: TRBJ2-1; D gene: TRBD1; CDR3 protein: CSARAGTGKGEQFF; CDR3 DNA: TGCAGTGCTAGAGCCGGGACAGGGAAGGGTGAGCAGTTCTTC
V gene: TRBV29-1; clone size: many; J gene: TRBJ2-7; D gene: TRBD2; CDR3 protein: CSVSVIAGGPYEQYF; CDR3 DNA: TGCAGCGTTTCTGTTATAGCGGGAGGGCCCTACGAGCAGTACTTC
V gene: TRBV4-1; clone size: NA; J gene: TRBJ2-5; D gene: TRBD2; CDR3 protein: CASSQSAGGRRETQYF; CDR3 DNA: TGCGCCAGCAGCCAATCCGCGGGGGGCCGTCGAGAGACCCAGTACTTC
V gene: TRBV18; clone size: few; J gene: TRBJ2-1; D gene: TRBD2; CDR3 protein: CASARGFRLAGVPDEQFF; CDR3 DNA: TGTGCCAGCGCGCGTGGTTTTAGACTAGCGGGAGTACCCGATGAGCAGTTCTTC
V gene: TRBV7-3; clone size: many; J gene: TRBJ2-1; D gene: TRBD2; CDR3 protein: CASSPLAGGLGEQFF; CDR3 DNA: TGTGCCAGCAGCCCTCTAGCGGGAGGCTTAGGTGAGCAGTTCTTC
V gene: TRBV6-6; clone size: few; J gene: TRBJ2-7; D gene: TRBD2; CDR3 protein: CASSHGRGNGPLEEQYF; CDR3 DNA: TGTGCCAGCAGCCACGGGCGGGGGAACGGACCCCTGGAAGAGCAGTACTTC
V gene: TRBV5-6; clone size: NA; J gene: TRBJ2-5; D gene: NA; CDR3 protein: CASSLAQGLKTQYF; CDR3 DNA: TGTGCCAGCAGCTTGGCTCAGGGCCTGAAGACCCAGTACTTC
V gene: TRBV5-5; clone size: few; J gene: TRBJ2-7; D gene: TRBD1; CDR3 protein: CASSRGTGPYEQYF; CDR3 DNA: TGTGCCAGCAGCCGGGGGACAGGGCCCTACGAGCAGTACTTC